Shown below are 5 T cell receptor beta chains from a single sample sequenced in a study of T cell responses to AZD1222 COVID-19 vaccine. Measured with immunoSEQ multiplex PCR; TCRdb has only the in-frame clones, and not every one. The table has approximately 180,000 clones, around nine tenths seen once; the top ten hold approximately 4%. The sequencing used peripheral blood, collected 28 days after the second dose of the MenACWY control vaccine. These receptor sequences come from an adult who received the MenACWY meningococcal vaccine as a control.

As concerns this clone: The same CDR3 also results from other DNA sequences found in this sample. The chain carries TRBV6-5 and TRBJ1-4; possible D gene TRBD1, 6 bases. The CDR3 covers 14 residues. The germline V gene has CDR1 MNHEY and CDR2 SVGAGI. Trimming removed 6 bases at V and 7 bases at J, with 15 bases between. The CDR3 sequence: CASRTGTRGEKLFF. CDR3 DNA: TGTGCCAGCAGAACAGGGACCCGGGGTGAAAAACTGTTTTTT.

The chain has TRBV29-1 and TRBJ2-1, with 10 bases aligning to TRBD2. The CDR3 is 14 residues long. Trimming removed 4 bases from V and 6 bases from J; junction bases left unmatched: 6. CDR1 SQVTM and CDR2 ANQGSEA come from the germline V gene. The CDR3 reads CSVGRAGGFNEQFF. The CDR3 bases are TGCAGCGTTGGACGAGCGGGAGGGTTCAATGAGCAGTTCTTC.

The chain uses TRBV7-9 and TRBJ2-2; D is uncertain. V was pared by 2 bases and J by 4 bases, with 8 bases between. The CDR3 totals 14 residues. Germline assignment: CDR1 SEHNR and CDR2 FQNEAQ (reference sequence). CDR3: CASSLTLSTGELFF. For the CDR3, the DNA is TGTGCCAGCAGCTTAACTCTGAGCACCGGGGAGCTGTTTTTT.

The V and J genes are TRBV29-1 and TRBJ1-3; D remains ambiguous. Germline CDR1 SQVTM, CDR2 ANQGSEA. The CDR3 runs to 13 residues. V lost 2 bases and J 0 bases, leaving 5 bases between the germline ends. The CDR3 loop reads CSVEPGSGNTIYF. The CDR3 DNA reads as TGCAGCGTTGAACCCGGCTCTGGAAACACCATATATTTT.

The J gene is TRBJ2-2, the V gene TRBV3-1 (or the pseudogene TRBV3-2), with 12 bases lining up with TRBD2. This CDR3 region has 15 residues. CDR1 and CDR2 (germline): LGHDT, YNNKEL (reference sequence). Unmatched junction bases numbered 4, after V lost 3 bases and J lost 8 bases. The CDR3 region is CASSHPTSGRGELFF. In nucleotides, the CDR3 is TGTGCCAGCAGCCACCCGACTAGCGGGAGAGGGGAGCTGTTTTTT.